A single sample gave rise to the 17 T cell receptor beta chains below, sequenced in a study of somatic mutations in cytotoxic T cells in rheumatoid arthritis. TCRdb's copy holds only in-frame clones and misses some; the assay was immunoSEQ multiplex PCR. The sample records 25,000 to 30,000 clones, around 86% being singletons. The material sequenced was CD8+ T cells sorted from blood. The origin of the receptors is an adult with rheumatoid arthritis.

V usage is TRBV10-3 and J usage is TRBJ2-1; 11 bases fit TRBD2. The germline V gene encodes CDR1 ENHRY and CDR2 SYGVKD. The length of the CDR3 is 17 residues. V lost 11 bases, J lost 6 bases, and 18 bases stayed unmatched. The CDR3 bases are TGTGCCCACTCCGGGACTAGCGGTACTCCCTCCGCCAATGAGCAGTTCTTC. It codes for CAHSGTSGTPSANEQFF.

This clone was found once. The chain uses TRBV7-9 and TRBJ1-4, with D perhaps matching TRBD1 (6 bases). This CDR3 region has 15 residues. Germline assignment: CDR1 SEHNR and CDR2 FQNEAQ (reference sequence). Trimming pared 5 bases from V and 6 bases from J, leaving 16 bases between. The CDR3 protein is CASSLGGGLDEKLFF. The CDR3 nucleotides are TGTGCCAGCAGCCTAGGAGGGGGGTTAGATGAAAAACTGTTTTTT.

The J gene is TRBJ2-7, the V gene TRBV7-9, with 9 bases that match TRBD1. With 1 base clipped from V and 7 bases from J, the junction kept 5 bases outside the gene matches. CDR3 length: 14 amino acids. Per the germline V gene, CDR1 is SEHNR and CDR2 is FQNEAQ (reference sequence). The CDR3 here is CASSLGGQGLEQYF. The CDR3 coding sequence is TGTGCCAGCAGCTTAGGGGGACAGGGTTTAGAGCAGTACTTC.

Only a few counts were recorded for this clone. The chain employs TRBV7-9 and TRBJ2-7, with D perhaps given as TRBD1 or TRBD2 (6 bases each). V was pared by 8 bases and J by 3 bases, with 11 bases between. The CDR3 loop spans 12 amino acids. The germline V gene has CDR1 SEHNR and CDR2 FQNEAQ (reference sequence). CDR3 bases: TGTGCCAGCTCGGGGGCAAACTACGAGCAGTACTTC. Amino acids: CASSGANYEQYF.

The chain links TRBV29-1 to TRBJ2-1, with 9 bases that match TRBD2. Per germline, CDR1 SQVTM and CDR2 ANQGSEA. The junction had 7 bases not matched to a gene; V was cut back by 7 bases and J by 0 bases. CDR3 length: 15 amino acids. CDR3 protein: CSAEGLANSYNEQFF. In DNA form, the CDR3 reads TGCAGCGCAGAGGGACTAGCTAACTCCTACAATGAGCAGTTCTTC.

This chain uses TRBV10-3 with TRBJ2-7, with 9 bases aligning to TRBD1. In germline, CDR1 is ENHRY, CDR2 SYGVKD. Losses at the gene ends were 3 bases for V and 6 bases for J; bases not matched to a gene: 12. The CDR3 is made up of 16 amino acids. CDR3 in amino acids: CAISDPSGTGPIEQYF. The CDR3 DNA sequence: TGTGCCATCAGTGACCCATCGGGGACAGGGCCCATCGAGCAGTACTTC.

This clone was seen more than once but under ten times. V is TRBV7-2 and J is TRBJ2-1; D is uncertain. The germline V gene encodes CDR1 SGHTA and CDR2 FQGNSA. This CDR3 is built from 13 residues. V shed 5 bases and J shed 6 bases, with 11 bases lying between them. CDR3 amino acids: CASSLWTLNEQFF. In DNA, the CDR3 is TGTGCCAGCAGCCTCTGGACCCTCAATGAGCAGTTCTTC.

V and J are TRBV27 and TRBJ2-6; D remains ambiguous. Looked up from germline, CDR1 is MNHEY and CDR2 is SMNVEV (reference sequence). The CDR3 has 13 residues. The V end lost 7 bases, the J end lost 1 base, and 5 bases lay between the germline ends. The CDR3 here is CASKQSGANVLTF. The CDR3 bases are TGTGCCAGCAAACAGTCTGGGGCCAACGTCCTGACTTTC.

The V call is TRBV6-5, the J call TRBJ2-1; no clear D. V was shortened by 3 bases and J by 6 bases, with 9 bases between the two germline ends. Germline V gene data show CDR1 as MNHEY and CDR2 as SVGAGI. The CDR3 loop spans 13 amino acids. The CDR3 loop reads CASSYGSVNEQFF. CDR3 sequence (DNA): TGTGCCAGCAGTTATGGCAGCGTCAATGAGCAGTTCTTC.

V usage is TRBV6-1 and J usage is TRBJ2-1; D call uncertain. The germline V gene has CDR1 MNHNS and CDR2 SASEGT. CDR3 size: 15 residues. V lost 7 bases, J lost 1 base, and 14 bases lay in between. The CDR3 loop reads CASNPTAPSYNEQFF. CDR3 DNA: TGTGCCAGCAATCCTACAGCGCCTTCCTACAATGAGCAGTTCTTC.

The chain combines TRBV30 with TRBJ1-2; possible D gene TRBD1, 6 bases. The CDR3 contains 15 residues. V shed 4 bases and J shed 4 bases, with 19 bases lying between them. The V gene's germline CDR1 is GTSNPN and CDR2 SVGIG (reference sequence). The CDR3 here is CAWTRDTDSVYGYTF. DNA of the CDR3: TGTGCCTGGACCCGGGACACGGACTCGGTCTATGGCTACACCTTC. The full variable domain, its missing parts supplied by reference TRBV30 and TRBJ1-2, is SQTIHQWPATLVQPVGSPLSLECTVEGTSNPNLYWYRQAAGRGLQLLFYSVGIGQISSEVPQNLSASRPQDRQFILSSKKLLLSDSGFYLCAWTRDTDSVYGYTFGSGTRLTVV.

The CDR3 sequence: CASSSGTVNNEQFF. As DNA, the CDR3 is TGTGCCAGCAGCTCGGGGACAGTAAACAATGAGCAGTTCTTC. The V call is TRBV11-2, the J call TRBJ2-1; 7 nucleotides line up with TRBD1. The CDR3 has 14 amino acids. CDR1 is SGHAT, CDR2 FQNNGV, per germline. The V gene end was trimmed by 4 bases and the J gene end by 5 bases; junction bases not matched to a gene: 5.

The chain carries TRBV7-2 and TRBJ2-1; D remains unclear. Germline values: CDR1 SGHTA, CDR2 FQGNSA. Trimming cost V 1 base and J 8 bases, with 6 bases left between them. CDR3 length equals 12 residues. The CDR3 region has the DNA TGTGCCAGCAGCTTAGACGCGTATGAGCAGTTCTTC. It encodes CASSLDAYEQFF.

The rearrangement links TRBV2 to TRBJ2-7; tentative D call: TRBD1 (5 bases). The CDR3 is made up of 15 amino acids. With 0 bases removed from V and 0 bases from J, the gap between germline ends came to 9 bases. Germline-derived CDR1 and CDR2 are SNHLY and FYNNEI. CDR3 amino acids: CASSEALGASYEQYF. Here the CDR3 DNA reads TGTGCCAGCAGTGAAGCGCTAGGGGCCTCCTACGAGCAGTACTTC.

This clone has only one observation. The chain joins TRBV4-1 to TRBJ1-2; D gene ambiguous. The CDR3 runs 15 residues. Germline V gene data show CDR1 as MGHRA and CDR2 as YSYEKL. Trimming pared 0 bases from V and 6 bases from J, leaving 14 bases between. The chain's CDR3 is CASSQEEVAGDGYTF. The CDR3, as DNA: TGCGCCAGCAGCCAAGAGGAAGTAGCGGGCGATGGCTACACCTTC.

The chain links TRBV7-9 to TRBJ2-1, with TRBD2 identical over 11 bases. The CDR3 contains 17 residues. Looked up from germline, CDR1 is SEHNR and CDR2 is FQNEAQ (reference sequence). The J segment lost 4 bases and the V segment lost 10 bases, leaving 15 bases of the junction unmatched. The CDR3 bases are TGTGCCATCTACTCCCCAGGCTTAGCGGGGGGGTACAATGAGCAGTTCTTC. Its protein is CAIYSPGLAGGYNEQFF.

The chain links TRBV13 to TRBJ2-3; 8 bases agree with TRBD2. The length of the CDR3 is 17 residues. V trimming: 3 bases; J trimming: 6 bases; junction bases outside the gene matches: 14. The germline V gene has CDR1 PRHDT and CDR2 FYEKMQ (reference sequence). CDR3 sequence reads: CASSFISRAGDMDTQYF. The CDR3 coding sequence is TGTGCCAGCAGCTTCATCTCCCGAGCGGGAGACATGGATACGCAGTATTTT.